This TCR beta chain was retrieved from a study of blood T cell repertoires in COVID-19. This CDR3 spans 18 amino acids. V lost 5 bases and J lost 0, with 20 bases in between. Germline V CDR1 and CDR2: SGHNT, YENEEA. This clone occurred once. The table came from immunoSEQ multiplex PCR; TCRdb's copy has only in-frame clones and leaves some out. The sample yields approximately 140,000 clones, around 88% seen once. This receptor was taken from a woman in her sixties or seventies with acute or convalescent COVID-19. Sequences were obtained from peripheral blood. The chain links TRBV11-3 to TRBJ2-1, with D perhaps TRBD2 (7 bases). CDR3 sequence reads: CASSPPGGGGSSYNEQFF. CDR3 in DNA: TGTGCCAGCAGCCCCCCTGGGGGCGGGGGTAGCTCCTACAATGAGCAGTTCTTC.